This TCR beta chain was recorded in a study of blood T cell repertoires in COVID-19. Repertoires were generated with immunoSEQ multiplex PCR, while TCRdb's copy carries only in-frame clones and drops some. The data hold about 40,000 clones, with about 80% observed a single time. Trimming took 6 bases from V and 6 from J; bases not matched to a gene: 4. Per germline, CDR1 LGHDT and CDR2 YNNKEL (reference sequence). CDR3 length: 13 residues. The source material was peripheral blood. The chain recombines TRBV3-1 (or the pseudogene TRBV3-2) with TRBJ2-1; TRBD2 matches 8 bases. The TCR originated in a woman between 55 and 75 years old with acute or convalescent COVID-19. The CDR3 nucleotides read TGTGCCAGCAGGTCGACTAGCGTCAATGAGCAGTTCTTC. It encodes CASRSTSVNEQFF.